This T cell receptor beta chain is from a study of cytomegalovirus exposure and HLA in healthy donors. In the PCR, 60 Vbeta and 13 Jbeta primers were used. TCRdb's table, derived via immunoSEQ multiplex PCR, lists solely in-frame clones and lacks some. Here the sample spans 240,000 or so clones, about 81% being singletons. Germline-derived CDR1 and CDR2 are SGHTA and FQGNSA. The CDR3 is 15 amino acids. Trimming at V came to 5 bases and at J to 7 bases, leaving 11 bases not matched to a gene. In regard to this clone: The antigen remains undetermined.

Study conclusions and caveats: It was reportedly the case that the classifier diagnosed cytomegalovirus status with high specificity and sensitivity.

Sequencing was done on a sample of PBMCs. The chain carries TRBV7-2 and TRBJ2-1; 7 bases align to TRBD2. This clonotype was sampled from a woman aged 60 to 75 in good health and CMV-seropositive. This CDR3 reads CASSGPPGLQNEQFF. The CDR3 coding sequence is TGTGCCAGCAGCGGACCTCCGGGACTACAGAATGAGCAGTTCTTC.